One T cell receptor beta chain is described in this entry. How the authors handled the data: Estimation of nucleated cell counts relied on the amplification of reference gene primers. The data were produced by immunoSEQ multiplex PCR, yet TCRdb's version contains in-frame clones alone and is incomplete. The V and J calls and the clone size are those of that table, but D and trimming were determined from the DNA. The data hold under 350,000 clones, with around nine tenths observed a single time. This record comes from a study of blood T cell repertoires in COVID-19. Study details: From the United States, Italy and Spain came samples of acute and convalescent COVID-19. PBMCs, B-cell-depleted T cells, or T cells provided the cDNA or gDNA that made up the material.

This CDR3 has 15 residues. The germline V gene encodes CDR1 LGHNA and CDR2 YNFKEQ. Trimming shortened V by 0 bases and J by 8 bases, and 16 bases separated the two germline ends. The sequencing input was peripheral blood. The chain uses TRBV4-2 and TRBJ1-2; D is uncertain. The sequence was collected from a man between 40 and 49 years old with acute or convalescent COVID-19. The CDR3 sequence is CASSQDIWGGGGYTF. The CDR3 DNA sequence: TGTGCCAGCAGCCAAGATATCTGGGGAGGAGGGGGCTACACCTTC.